The subject of this entry is one T cell receptor beta chain. The target antigen is unknown. This entry comes from a study of cytomegalovirus exposure and HLA in healthy donors. On the study more broadly: An earlier analysis found under 130 million unique TCR beta sequences from approximately 200 million T cells. Overall study findings and caveats: In a later analysis, a genetic analysis reported fewer productive-TCR N-insertions in an Asian-associated ancestry cluster than the cohort average. It was reportedly the case that the classifier diagnosed cytomegalovirus status with high specificity and sensitivity.

Amplification used 60 Vbeta primers and 13 Jbeta primers. The assay was immunoSEQ multiplex PCR, and TCRdb's table has in-frame clones only and misses some. In the table there are some 76,000 clones, about 81% of which are singletons. Germline V gene data show CDR1 as SGDLS and CDR2 as YYNGEE. The CDR3 length is 13 residues. V was clipped by 5 bases and J by 5 bases, with 11 bases between them. The clonotype originates from a woman in her thirties or forties in good health and CMV-seropositive. The sequencing input was PBMCs. The J gene is TRBJ1-5, the V gene TRBV9; D remains ambiguous. CDR3 region: CASSLLGDQPQHF. CDR3 bases: TGTGCCAGCAGTCTTCTCGGGGATCAGCCCCAGCATTTT.